This T cell receptor (beta chain) was sequenced during a study of shared clonotypes between healthy human individuals. In the original workflow: Filtering differed because ImmunoSEQ produced junction-only sequences that carried no quality scores. Profiling relied on immunoSEQ multiplex PCR, and the TCRdb table lists in-frame clones only, not all of them. The V and J calls and clone size come from that table; D and trimming were worked out from the DNA. The data hold over a million clones, with around 97% observed a single time. Germline V gene data show CDR1 as GTSNPN and CDR2 as SVGIG (reference sequence). With 0 bases removed from V and 2 bases from J, the gap between germline ends came to 7 bases. CDR3 size: 13 residues. The study's findings and limits: Sorted-subset samples were not fully sequenced, rarefaction indicated.

For this clone: Antigen: not known.

Sequenced input: naive CD4+ T cells sorted from blood. Described subset: CD45RA+ positively selected. The TCR was taken from a man aged 25-45 years in good health. The V call is TRBV30, the J call TRBJ2-5; no definite D call. CDR3 DNA sequence: TGTGCCTGGAGTGTTTTAACTCAAGAGACCCAGTACTTC. This sequence encodes CAWSVLTQETQYF.